Reported below is one T cell receptor (beta chain). Its antigen is unidentified. The data were taken from a study of T cell repertoires in cytomegalovirus infection. On the study more broadly: Public TCR beta signatures were indicative of both CMV infection and a matching HLA type. General observations from the study: HLA-C-restricted CMV clonotypes gave the most frequent clonotype in two of eight donors. Carriers of CMV and the relevant HLA type were discriminated by public TCR beta frequency.

The CDR3 is made up of 16 amino acids. The germline V gene encodes CDR1 SGHVS and CDR2 FQNEAQ. After removal of 0 bases from V and 6 bases from J, the junction contained 6 bases not matched to a gene. TCRdb processed the reads anew with MiXCR; each CDR3 protein has one entry. The table records some 800,000 distinct CDR3 sequences, almost 30% of them present only once. The sequence derives from a human donor in good health (CMV status not recorded). Some clones in this sample may be carry-over from other donors' samples. Sample: cultured CD8+ T cells from PBMCs, taken from culture after CMV antigen stimulation. V usage is TRBV7-8 and J usage is TRBJ1-4; 8 nucleotides match TRBD1. The CDR3 reads CASSLATGELYEKLFF. The CDR3 coding sequence is TGTGCCAGCAGCTTAGCGACAGGGGAGTTATATGAAAAACTGTTTTTT.